The present TCR beta chain was sequenced within a study of shared clonotypes between healthy human individuals. With regard to this clone: Its cognate antigen is unknown.

Overall study results and limits: Donor clonotype sharing was expected to depend on sequencing depth.

Germline trimming cut 5 bases from V and 4 bases from J; bases unmatched to any gene: 6. The CDR3 extends over 15 amino acids. From germline, CDR1 is SGHTA and CDR2 FQGTGA. Sequencing used immunoSEQ multiplex PCR; TCRdb keeps in-frame clones, though not all of them. In the table there are about 1 million clones, roughly 75% of which are singletons. This chain links TRBV7-3 with TRBJ1-2, with TRBD1 identical over 11 bases. This TCR was sampled from a man aged 18-30 years in good health. The sequenced sample consisted of memory CD4+ T cells sorted from blood. Stated subset: CD45RA-negative fraction. CDR3 loop: CASSPGTGGSYGYTF. The DNA of the CDR3 is TGTGCCAGCAGCCCAGGGACAGGGGGTAGCTATGGCTACACCTTC.